The entry below gives a single T cell receptor beta chain sequence along with its context. Primers: 60 Vbeta forward and 13 Jbeta reverse. The assay was immunoSEQ multiplex PCR, and TCRdb's table has in-frame clones only and misses some. Found here are around 140,000 clones; the top ten clones hold 1.5% to 1.9%. The data were taken from a study of cytomegalovirus exposure and HLA in healthy donors. CDR1 and CDR2 from the germline V gene are SEHNR and FQNEAQ (reference sequence). The CDR3 has 16 residues. J lost 0 bases, V lost 1 base, and 4 bases had no gene match. This sequence was found in a woman in her forties in good health and CMV-seronegative. V and J are TRBV7-9 and TRBJ2-7, with 9 bases fitting TRBD2. Sequenced sample: PBMCs. This chain's CDR3 is CASSLGGTSSSYEQYV. The DNA for the CDR3 is TGTGCCAGCAGCTTAGGTGGGACTAGCAGCTCCTACGAGCAGTACGTC.